These 21 T cell receptor beta chains were sequenced from one sample in a study of CD8 T cells in ankylosing spondylitis. From the 5' RACE reads, TCRdb called clonotypes with MiXCR, one entry per CDR3 protein. Found here are roughly 130,000 distinct CDR3 sequences, about 6.5% of them singletons; the top ten hold approximately 12%. Sample: blood, either unsorted or a sorted T cell fraction (not recorded which). Source of these receptors: a male donor with ankylosing spondylitis or in good health (not recorded which).

In its sample, this clonotype was seen many times. V and J are TRBV12-3 or TRBV12-4 and TRBJ2-1, with a tentative D call TRBD2 (6 bases). The CDR3 loop spans 18 amino acids. With 6 bases removed from V and 1 base from J, the gap between germline ends came to 22 bases. The CDR3 sequence: CASRTGLSPGYSYNEQFF. CDR3 nucleotide sequence: TGTGCCAGCAGGACGGGACTGTCCCCCGGGTATTCCTACAATGAGCAGTTCTTC.

This clonotype was observed at least ten times. DNA of the CDR3: TGTGCCAGCAGCTTATTTACAGGGGGATACGAGCAGTACTTC. It codes for CASSLFTGGYEQYF. The chain joins TRBV7-2 to TRBJ2-7, with 8 positions matching TRBD1. Germline V gene data show CDR1 as SGHTA and CDR2 as FQGNSA. This CDR3 has 14 amino acids. V was clipped by 2 bases and J by 4 bases; unmatched bases: 4. The full variable domain, completed using reference TRBV7-2 and TRBJ2-7, is GAGVSQSPSNKVTEKGKDVELRCDPISGHTALYWYRQSLGQGLEFLIYFQGNSAPDKSGLPSDRFSAERTGGSVSTLTIQRTQQEDSAVYLCASSLFTGGYEQYFGPGTRLTVT.

The chain has TRBV11-2 and TRBJ2-2; D remains ambiguous. The CDR3 has 16 residues. Trimming took 2 bases from V and 1 from J, leaving 11 bases between them. Germline CDR1 SGHAT, CDR2 FQNNGV. The CDR3 bases are TGTGCCAGCAGCTTATTGGCAAGGAAGAACACCGGGGAGCTGTTTTTT. Its protein product is CASSLLARKNTGELFF. The variable domain in full, completed from reference TRBV11-2 and TRBJ2-2, reads EAGVAQSPRYKIIEKRQSVAFWCNPISGHATLYWYQQILGQGPKLLIQFQNNGVVDDSQLPKDRFSAERLKGVDSTLKIQPAKLEDSAVYLCASSLLARKNTGELFFGEGSRLTVL.

At least ten counts were recorded for this clonotype. The chain employs TRBV7-9 and TRBJ2-7, with 11 nucleotides matching TRBD2. Germline V gives CDR1 SEHNR, CDR2 FQNEAQ (reference sequence). This CDR3 region has 15 residues. V was pared by 1 base and J by 6 bases, with 5 bases of the junction left unmatched. Written as DNA, the CDR3 is TGTGCCAGCAGCTTAGTGTCTAGCGGGAGGACCGAGCAGTACTTC. Protein: CASSLVSSGRTEQYF.

This clonotype was detected many times. The gene calls are TRBV9 and TRBJ2-2; 13 positions agree with TRBD2. There are 18 residues in the CDR3. CDR1 is SGDLS and CDR2 is YYNGEE in the germline V gene. J was trimmed by 3 bases and V by 4 bases; bases with no gene match: 9. The CDR3 sequence: CASSMGLAGPYDTGELFF. The DNA of the CDR3 is TGTGCCAGCAGCATGGGACTAGCGGGACCCTATGACACCGGGGAGCTGTTTTTT.

In this sample, this clonotype turned up many times. The chain uses TRBV6-5 and TRBJ2-1; unclear D gene. The CDR3 sequence is 14 residues long. V lost 2 bases and J 5 bases, leaving 10 bases between the germline ends. CDR1 MNHEY and CDR2 SVGAGI come from the germline V gene. The CDR3 protein is CASSYGLGNNEQFF. The DNA of the CDR3 is TGTGCCAGCAGTTACGGGCTAGGGAACAATGAGCAGTTCTTC.

This clonotype was picked up many times. CDR3 DNA: TGTGCCAGCAGTCTCCGGGGCGAGCAGTACTTC. It yields the protein CASSLRGEQYF. The rearrangement links TRBV12-3 or TRBV12-4 to TRBJ2-7; a weak D match, TRBD2 (5 bases). The CDR3 has 11 residues. V was cut by 5 bases and J by 6 bases, with 8 bases left in between.

This clonotype came up many times. The DNA for the CDR3 is TGCGCCAGCAGCTTGGCCGGGTCCTACGAGCAGTACTTC. Amino acid sequence: CASSLAGSYEQYF. The chain has TRBV5-1 and TRBJ2-7; D gene ambiguous. Germline V gives CDR1 SGHRS, CDR2 YFSETQ. The CDR3 spans 13 residues. Deletions cut 0 bases from V and 1 base from J, with 5 bases between.

There are many counts of this clonotype. The J gene is TRBJ1-5, the V gene TRBV6-2 or TRBV6-3; a weak D match, TRBD1 (6 bases). This CDR3 comprises 14 residues. The ends were cut back, 2 bases at V and 3 bases at J, with 8 bases in the middle. CDR1 is MNHEY and CDR2 is SVGEGT in the germline V gene. The CDR3: CASSYGQLNQPQHF. The CDR3 DNA reads as TGTGCCAGCAGTTACGGACAGCTCAATCAGCCCCAGCATTTT.

This clonotype has a count of ten or more. The chain uses TRBV21-1 and TRBJ2-1. TRBV21-1 counts as a pseudogene. This CDR3 contains 15 residues. The CDR3 nucleotides read TGTGCCAGCAGCAAAGCGTTGTTTATCTACAATGAGCAGTTCTTC. Its translation: CASSKALFIYNEQFF.

Many counts were recorded for this clonotype. The chain links TRBV5-6 to TRBJ2-2, with D hard to call. Germline lookup yields CDR1 SGHDT and CDR2 YYEEEE. V lost 2 bases, J lost 6 bases, and 11 bases lay in between. CDR3 length: 14 residues. The CDR3 loop is CASSFWDQPGELFF. In DNA form, the CDR3 reads TGTGCCAGCAGCTTCTGGGATCAGCCCGGGGAGCTGTTTTTT. Together with reference TRBV5-6 and TRBJ2-2, the CDR3 gives the full variable domain: DAGVTQSPTHLIKTRGQQVTLRCSPKSGHDTVSWYQQALGQGPQFIFQYYEEEERQRGNFPDRFSGHQFPNYSSELNVNALLLGDSALYLCASSFWDQPGELFFGEGSRLTVL.

At least ten counts were recorded for this clonotype. The chain links TRBV3-1 to TRBJ2-1; D ambiguous. V was trimmed by 3 bases and J by 6 bases, leaving 15 bases between them. Germline V gives CDR1 LGHDT, CDR2 YNNKEL (reference sequence). The CDR3 loop spans 15 amino acids. The CDR3 DNA reads as TGTGCCAGCAGCCAGGGCTCCCGCGCCACCAATGAGCAGTTCTTC. Translated: CASSQGSRATNEQFF.

This clonotype was found once. The rearrangement joins TRBV9 to TRBJ2-3; 8 bases map to TRBD2. The CDR3 runs to 14 residues. Per germline, CDR1 SGDLS and CDR2 YYNGEE. V lost 2 bases, J lost 1 base, and 0 bases stayed unmatched. The CDR3 region is CASSVSGGTDTQYF. CDR3 DNA: TGTGCCAGCAGCGTTAGCGGGGGCACAGATACGCAGTATTTT.

This clonotype showed up many times. The chain carries TRBV6-5 and TRBJ2-7; no clear D. Germline CDR1 MNHEY, CDR2 SVGAGI. The CDR3 length is 14 residues. V lost 2 bases, J lost 4 bases, and 12 bases lay in between. CDR3 coding DNA: TGTGCCAGCAGTTACAGCTACCGACGATACGAGCAGTACTTC. Its protein is CASSYSYRRYEQYF.

V gene TRBV24-1 combines with J gene TRBJ2-1; D gene ambiguous. Looked up from germline, CDR1 is KGHDR and CDR2 is SFDVKD. The ends were cut back, 8 bases at V and 4 bases at J, with 8 bases in the middle. The CDR3 has 12 residues. CDR3 protein: CATKHSYNEQFF. The CDR3 DNA reads as TGTGCCACCAAACACAGTTACAATGAGCAGTTCTTC.

This clonotype was seen ten or more times. Its ends do not fully match the called genes, so a read error is possible. V and J are TRBV7-8 and TRBJ2-2; D is undetermined. The germline CDR1 and CDR2 sequences are SGHVS and FQNEAQ. CDR3 length: 14 residues. In nucleotides, the CDR3 is TGTGTCAGCCCCCTCCCCCGGAACACCGGGGAGCTGTTTTTT. Translation gives CVSPLPRNTGELFF.

This clonotype was recorded at least ten times. The chain is built from TRBV12-3 or TRBV12-4 and TRBJ2-6; D is undetermined. This CDR3 comprises 14 residues. Trimming removed 6 bases at V and 2 bases at J, with 8 bases between. CDR3: CASRRQAGANVLTF. The DNA for the CDR3 is TGTGCCAGCAGACGTCAAGCTGGGGCCAACGTCCTGACTTTC.

This clonotype has a count of ten or more. J is TRBJ2-1 and V is TRBV5-1, with a possible D match to TRBD2 (6 bases). V was cut by 1 base and J by 1 base, with 9 bases left in between. The V gene's germline CDR1 is SGHRS and CDR2 YFSETQ. The CDR3 has 15 residues. Here the CDR3 DNA reads TGCGCCAGCAGCTTGAACGGGGGTTCCTACAATGAGCAGTTCTTC. It encodes CASSLNGGSYNEQFF.

This clonotype appeared many times. V is TRBV20-1 and J is TRBJ2-4; 10 nucleotides agree with TRBD2. The germline CDR1 and CDR2 sequences are DFQATT and SNEGSKA (reference sequence). The CDR3 is made up of 14 amino acids. V was pared by 4 bases and J by 11 bases, with 11 bases of the junction left unmatched. CDR3 in DNA: TGCAGTGCTACCGAGCGGGAGGGGGAAAGCGTTCAGTACTTC. It yields the protein CSATEREGESVQYF.

The chain has TRBV7-6 and TRBJ1-1; TRBD1 is a possible D gene (6 bases). V lost 2 bases and J lost 3, with 13 bases in between. The germline V gene has CDR1 SGHVS and CDR2 FNYEAQ. The CDR3 runs 15 residues. This chain's CDR3 is CASSLQPGADTEAFF. The DNA for the CDR3 is TGTGCCAGCAGCTTACAGCCAGGGGCGGACACTGAAGCTTTCTTT.

This clonotype was detected many times. V usage is TRBV29-1 and J usage is TRBJ2-5; D may correspond to TRBD1 or TRBD2 (5 bases each). Trimming left V 8 bases short and J 4 bases short, with 11 bases between. The CDR3 has 11 residues. The germline CDR1 and CDR2 sequences are SQVTM and ANQGSEA. The CDR3 sequence: CSTLGPETQYF. Written as DNA, the CDR3 is TGCAGCACCCTGGGACCAGAGACCCAGTACTTC.